The 30 T cell receptor beta chains below all came from one sample that was sequenced in a study of neurological immune-mediated disorders. TCRdb called the 5' RACE reads again in MiXCR, with one record for every CDR3 protein. The repertoire consists of under 90,000 distinct CDR3 sequences, with around a tenth occurring once and the leading ten covering approximately 1.5%. Sequencing was done on a sample of PBMCs. The receptor source for this set is a man aged 50 to 60 in good health.

This clonotype was detected ten times or more. The genes are TRBV6-2 or TRBV6-3 and TRBJ2-1; 9 nucleotides align to TRBD2. Germline V gene data show CDR1 as MNHEY and CDR2 as SVGEGT. The CDR3 loop spans 17 amino acids. The V segment lost 5 bases and the J segment 4 bases; nucleotides outside the gene matches: 12. The DNA for the CDR3 is TGTGCCAGCAGTCCCGGTATAGCGGGGGCCCCATACAATGAGCAGTTCTTC. The encoded protein is CASSPGIAGAPYNEQFF.

This clonotype was seen repeatedly, ten times or more. The rearrangement links TRBV5-1 to TRBJ2-3; D is unresolved. The germline V gene has CDR1 SGHRS and CDR2 YFSETQ. The length of the CDR3 is 14 residues. Between the trimmed V and J ends, which lost 7 bases and 0 bases, there was a span of 12 bases. As DNA, the CDR3 is TGCGCCAGCCAGCCAGCGCTAAGCACAGATACGCAGTATTTT. Encoded protein: CASQPALSTDTQYF.

This clonotype was seen ten or more times. J is TRBJ1-2 and V is TRBV12-3 or TRBV12-4, with 10 nucleotides matching TRBD1. The ends lost 5 bases at V and 6 bases at J; junction bases unmatched: 6. This CDR3 has 14 residues. Here the CDR3 reads CASSPQGQGNGYTF. The CDR3 coding sequence is TGTGCCAGCAGTCCTCAGGGACAGGGGAATGGCTACACCTTC.

Many counts were recorded for this clonotype. A read error may produce the germline difference seen at one junction end. The chain carries TRBV5-1 and TRBJ2-2, with 11 bases aligning to TRBD2. The CDR3 has 15 residues. Looked up from germline, CDR1 is SGHRS and CDR2 is YFSETQ. The CDR3 bases are TGCGCCAGCAGCTCCCTAGCGGGAGGCACCGGGGAGCCGTTTTTT. Its translation is CASSSLAGGTGEPFF.

This clonotype was detected a few times. V and J are TRBV28 and TRBJ1-2; 9 bases are shared with TRBD1. CDR3 size: 15 residues. Germline lookup yields CDR1 MDHEN and CDR2 SYDVKM. Trimming removed 4 bases from V and 4 bases from J; junction bases left unmatched: 7. The CDR3 region is CASSSATGGAYGYTF. In DNA, the CDR3 is TGTGCCAGCAGTTCCGCGACAGGGGGGGCCTATGGCTACACCTTC.

This chain links TRBV18 with TRBJ2-7; 10 bases are a match to TRBD1. The J segment lost 2 bases and the V segment lost 4 bases, leaving 8 bases of the junction unmatched. The CDR3 spans 16 residues. Germline V gives CDR1 KGHSH, CDR2 LQKENI. CDR3 nucleotides: TGTGCCAGCTCACTCGGGACAGGGGTGTTCGCCTACGAGCAGTACTTC. This codes for CASSLGTGVFAYEQYF.

This clonotype was observed many times. CDR3 in DNA: TGTGCCAGCAGTGGACCGGGACAGGGAACCGGGGAGCTGTTTTTT. It specifies CASSGPGQGTGELFF. The chain links TRBV28 to TRBJ2-2; TRBD1 aligns across 9 bases. From germline, CDR1 is MDHEN and CDR2 SYDVKM. After removal of 5 bases from V and 5 bases from J, the junction contained 6 bases not matched to a gene. This CDR3 has 15 amino acids.

In its sample, this clonotype was seen many times. This chain links TRBV5-1 with TRBJ2-5, with D possibly called TRBD1 or TRBD2 (5 bases each). The V gene lost 4 bases and the J gene lost 4 bases, with 14 bases spanning the gap. CDR1 is SGHRS and CDR2 is YFSETQ in the germline V gene. This CDR3 comprises 14 residues. CDR3 residues: CASSQGRGRETQYF. The CDR3 nucleotides are TGCGCCAGCAGCCAGGGACGAGGGAGAGAGACCCAGTACTTC.

The sample holds many counts of this clonotype. V gene TRBV20-1 combines with J gene TRBJ1-4; 7 nucleotides agree with TRBD1. The CDR3 is 12 amino acids. V was pared by 3 bases and J by 5 bases, with 0 bases of the junction left unmatched. CDR1 is DFQATT, CDR2 SNEGSKA, per germline (reference sequence). In DNA form, the CDR3 reads TGCAGTGCTAGGACAGGGAATGAAAAACTGTTTTTT. Protein: CSARTGNEKLFF.

This clonotype was seen at least ten times. CDR3 bases: TGTGCCAGCAGTGAGGAACAGGGGGCCTACAATGAGCAGTTCTTC. Translated: CASSEEQGAYNEQFF. The rearrangement joins TRBV6-4 to TRBJ2-1, with 8 bases matching TRBD1. The trim removed 3 bases at V and 2 bases at J, leaving 3 bases unmatched. The CDR3 length is 15 residues. Germline V gene lookup returns CDR1 MRHNA and CDR2 SNTAGT.

This clonotype was counted ten times or more. The V and J genes are TRBV20-1 and TRBJ2-3; D perhaps matches TRBD1 (6 bases). The CDR3 runs to 13 residues. The V and J ends lost 5 bases and 4 bases respectively, with 13 bases between them. CDR1 and CDR2 from the germline V gene are DFQATT and SNEGSKA (reference sequence). The CDR3 is CSAYDRPADTQYF. The CDR3, as DNA: TGCAGTGCTTATGACAGGCCCGCAGATACGCAGTATTTT.

This clonotype was seen ten or more times. The chain employs TRBV5-1 and TRBJ1-1, with D tentatively TRBD1 (6 bases). The germline gives CDR1 SGHRS, CDR2 YFSETQ. This CDR3 spans 12 amino acids. V was clipped by 5 bases and J by 3 bases, with 8 bases between them. The CDR3 DNA reads TGCGCCAGCAGTAAGGGGGACACTGAAGCTTTCTTT. Its protein product is CASSKGDTEAFF.

This clonotype was found many times. This chain links TRBV29-1 with TRBJ2-3; D may be TRBD1 or TRBD2 (5 bases each). The germline V and J ends were trimmed by 3 bases and 0 bases, with 10 bases remaining between them. This CDR3 is built from 14 residues. CDR1 and CDR2 (germline): SQVTM, ANQGSEA. CDR3 amino acids: CSVDLGTSTDTQYF. The CDR3 bases are TGCAGCGTTGATCTAGGGACCAGCACAGATACGCAGTATTTT.

This clonotype was seen repeatedly, ten times or more. The chain uses TRBV3-1 and TRBJ1-6, with TRBD1 as a possible D gene (5 bases). The CDR3 totals 13 residues. Trimming took off 2 bases at V and 14 bases at J, with 13 bases between the two ends. The germline V gene has CDR1 LGHDT and CDR2 YNNKEL (reference sequence). The CDR3 region is CASSQRQPFTLHF. CDR3 DNA: TGTGCCAGCAGCCAAAGACAGCCCTTCACCCTCCACTTT.

This clonotype occurred many times. This rearrangement joins TRBV20-1 to TRBJ2-1; 7 bases line up with TRBD2. V lost 8 bases, J lost 3 bases, and 7 bases stayed unmatched. The germline CDR1 and CDR2 sequences are DFQATT and SNEGSKA (reference sequence). The CDR3 consists of 13 residues. The CDR3 nucleotides read TGCAGTCCGAGACTAGCTGACTACAATGAGCAGTTCTTC. This gives the protein CSPRLADYNEQFF.

The rearrangement uses TRBV30 and TRBJ1-5, with D unresolved. The CDR3 is made up of 13 amino acids. Germline V gene data show CDR1 as GTSNPN and CDR2 as SVGIG (reference sequence). V was pared by 0 bases and J by 1 base, with 4 bases between. The CDR3 bases are TGTGCCTGGAGTGTATGGAGCAATCAGCCCCAGCATTTT. This codes for CAWSVWSNQPQHF. The entire variable domain, with the rest obtained from reference TRBV30 and TRBJ1-5, is as follows: SQTIHQWPATLVQPVGSPLSLECTVEGTSNPNLYWYRQAAGRGLQLLFYSVGIGQISSEVPQNLSASRPQDRQFILSSKKLLLSDSGFYLCAWSVWSNQPQHFGDGTRLSIL.

In this sample, this clonotype turned up many times. V and J are TRBV5-1 and TRBJ2-7; D possibly corresponds to TRBD1 (7 bases). V lost 2 bases and J lost 7, with 16 bases in between. The CDR3 runs to 14 residues. Germline V lookup: CDR1 SGHRS, CDR2 YFSETQ. The CDR3 sequence is CASSFEGARGEQYF. The CDR3 DNA reads TGCGCCAGCAGCTTTGAGGGGGCTCGGGGGGAGCAGTACTTC.

This clonotype was counted many times. The chain has TRBV30 and TRBJ2-1; the D call may be TRBD1 or TRBD2 (5 bases each). V lost 3 bases, J lost 14 bases, and 17 bases lay in between. Germline V lookup: CDR1 GTSNPN, CDR2 SVGIG (reference sequence). This CDR3 comprises 12 residues. CDR3 bases: TGTGCCTGGAGATCACCGGGACCCGCTAAGTTCTTC. It is translated as CAWRSPGPAKFF.

This clonotype showed up many times. This sequence joins TRBV12-3 or TRBV12-4 and TRBJ1-5; 7 bases align to TRBD1. The CDR3 extends over 15 amino acids. Trimming took 5 bases from V and 6 from J; bases not matched to a gene: 10. CDR3 amino acids: CASSNTGVSSQPQHF. In DNA, the CDR3 is TGTGCCAGCAGTAATACAGGGGTTTCATCTCAGCCCCAGCATTTT.

Turning to this clonotype: The junction does not match germline at one end; this may be a read error. The CDR3 reads CASSRQETQCF. The CDR3 DNA sequence: TGTGCCAGCAGTAGACAAGAGACCCAGTGCTTC. This chain joins TRBV6-5 and TRBJ2-5; D unresolved. The CDR3 consists of 11 residues. CDR1 and CDR2 from the germline V gene are MNHEY and SVGAGI.

There are many counts of this clonotype. V and J are TRBV5-1 and TRBJ1-5; 7 bases map to TRBD1. The ends lost 4 bases at V and 0 bases at J; junction bases unmatched: 7. The CDR3 is 16 amino acids. In germline, CDR1 is SGHRS, CDR2 YFSETQ. The CDR3 DNA is TGCGCCAGCAGCGAGGGGACAGAAAATAGCAATCAGCCCCAGCATTTT. As protein: CASSEGTENSNQPQHF.

In this sample, this clonotype turned up many times. The chain is built from TRBV28 and TRBJ2-2; D is possibly TRBD1 (6 bases). V was pared by 6 bases and J by 7 bases, with 18 bases between. This CDR3 has 15 amino acids. Germline V CDR1 and CDR2: MDHEN, SYDVKM. This CDR3 reads CASRSGPPTGGELFF. CDR3 DNA sequence: TGTGCCAGCAGATCGGGACCCCCGACAGGCGGGGAGCTGTTTTTT.

This clonotype was counted at least ten times. The chain employs TRBV3-1 and TRBJ1-6, with a weak D call TRBD1 (6 bases). The germline V gene has CDR1 LGHDT and CDR2 YNNKEL (reference sequence). The CDR3 spans 16 residues. V lost 0 bases, J lost 7 bases, and 13 bases lay in between. The CDR3 loop reads CASSQEGAGANSPLHF. CDR3 DNA sequence: TGTGCCAGCAGCCAAGAGGGGGCAGGAGCAAATTCACCCCTCCACTTT.

This clonotype was picked up many times. The CDR3 loop reads CASSYSIANTGELFF. The CDR3 nucleotides are TGTGCCAGCAGTTACTCCATAGCGAACACCGGGGAGCTGTTTTTT. J is TRBJ2-2 and V is TRBV6-5; D is undetermined. The CDR3 contains 15 residues. V was pared by 0 bases and J by 0 bases, with 5 bases between. Per germline, CDR1 MNHEY and CDR2 SVGAGI.

This clonotype has at least ten counts. V and J are TRBV5-1 and TRBJ1-5; TRBD1 is a possible D gene (5 bases). This CDR3 is 13 amino acids long. CDR1 SGHRS and CDR2 YFSETQ come from the germline V gene. V lost 3 bases and J lost 10, with 14 bases in between. The DNA of the CDR3 is TGCGCCAGCAGCTACTCCAGGGAGGAACCCCAGCATTTT. This gives the protein CASSYSREEPQHF. The variable domain in full, completed from reference TRBV5-1 and TRBJ1-5, reads KAGVTQTPRYLIKTRGQQVTLSCSPISGHRSVSWYQQTPGQGLQFLFEYFSETQRNKGNFPGRFSGRQFSNSRSEMNVSTLELGDSALYLCASSYSREEPQHFGDGTRLSIL.

The chain uses TRBV18 and TRBJ2-1; 10 positions match TRBD1. The CDR3 runs to 16 residues. V was pared by 5 bases and J by 2 bases, with 6 bases of the junction left unmatched. Germline V gives CDR1 KGHSH, CDR2 LQKENI. CDR3 in amino acids: CASSMSGQGTYNEQFF. In DNA form, the CDR3 reads TGTGCCAGCTCAATGTCGGGACAGGGGACCTACAATGAGCAGTTCTTC.

This clonotype was counted many times. V and J are TRBV7-9 and TRBJ2-3, with D perhaps matching TRBD2 (6 bases). Germline CDR1 and CDR2: SEHNR and FQNEAQ (reference sequence). Trimming shortened V by 5 bases and J by 7 bases, and 22 bases separated the two germline ends. There are 16 residues in the CDR3. The CDR3, as DNA: TGTGCCAGCAGCCCCCCCGCCGGGGGTCGACGAAATACGCAGTATTTT. This translates into CASSPPAGGRRNTQYF.

This clonotype was seen many times. The chain uses TRBV20-1 and TRBJ1-1; 10 nucleotides line up with TRBD1. Looked up from germline, CDR1 is DFQATT and CDR2 is SNEGSKA (reference sequence). The trim removed 3 bases at V and 6 bases at J, leaving 7 bases unmatched. The CDR3 extends over 14 amino acids. The CDR3 coding sequence is TGCAGTGCTAGTCAGGACAGGGGGATACCTGAAGCTTTCTTT. It is translated as CSASQDRGIPEAFF.

This clonotype was seen at least ten times. The chain is built from TRBV12-3 or TRBV12-4 and TRBJ1-5; no clear D gene. The V and J ends lost 1 base and 9 bases respectively, with 22 bases between them. This CDR3 is 17 amino acids long. The CDR3 loop is CASSLDREKDGGWPQHF. The CDR3 DNA is TGTGCCAGCAGTTTAGATAGGGAAAAGGACGGAGGGTGGCCCCAGCATTTT.

This clonotype was counted many times. The chain employs TRBV28 and TRBJ2-7; TRBD2 matches at 8 bases. Trimming removed 5 bases from V and 0 bases from J; junction bases left unmatched: 3. The CDR3 runs 14 residues. The germline CDR1 and CDR2 sequences are MDHEN and SYDVKM. The CDR3 is CASSRSGDSYEQYF. The CDR3 DNA reads as TGTGCCAGCAGTCGTAGCGGGGACTCCTACGAGCAGTACTTC.